A selection of T cell receptor beta chains follows, all from one sample in a study of identical twins. One entry per CDR3 protein results from TCRdb running MiXCR on the 5' RACE reads. The profile covers about 730,000 distinct CDR3 sequences, with over 20% appearing a single time and 4% to 4.5% taken by the ten largest. The same sample was also studied in work on T cells expressing NK-cell markers.

Specimen: PBMCs. These receptors came from a woman under 30 in good health. CDR3s include the opening cysteine and the closing phenylalanine or tryptophan. D genes are given only for firm matches. Some rows mark clone size as missing; the rest say once, few, many or name a class of expanded clone.

d_call j_call clone_size v_call cdr3_nt cdr3_aa
. TRBJ2-7 . TRBV20-1 TGCAGTGCTAGAGCAGGCCAGGGGCTACACGAGCAGTACTTC CSARAGQGLHEQYF
. TRBJ1-2 . TRBV5-1 TGCGCCAGCAGCTCCTACCGGACGGCTGATGGCTACACCTTC CASSSYRTADGYTF
. TRBJ1-1 many TRBV27 TGTGCCAGCAGTTTCCTTCGGGGGGCGAACACTGAAGCTTTCTTT CASSFLRGANTEAFF
. TRBJ2-7 . TRBV5-6 TGTGCCAGCAGCTTCCGGGGAATTAAGTCCTACGAGCAGTACTTC CASSFRGIKSYEQYF
. TRBJ2-4 many TRBV12-3/TRBV12-4 TGTGCCAGCAGTTTACAGGGCTCGGCCAAAAACATTCAGTACTTC CASSLQGSAKNIQYF
. TRBJ2-6 . TRBV20-1 TGCAGTGCTAGTGCTGGGGCCAACGTCCTGACTTTC CSASAGANVLTF
TRBD2 TRBJ2-1 . TRBV20-1 TGCAGTGTGCCCCAGGGGACTAGCGGGGGCGGGGAGCAGTTCTTC CSVPQGTSGGGEQFF
TRBD2 TRBJ2-7 . TRBV20-1 TGCAGTGCTCATACTAGCGGGAGCTCCTACGAGCAGTACTTC CSAHTSGSSYEQYF
. TRBJ2-2 . TRBV6-4 TGTGCCAGCAGCCGACAGGTCCGGACCGGGGAGCTGTTTTTT CASSRQVRTGELFF
. TRBJ1-2 . TRBV6-1 TGTGCCAGCAGCCCGAGCAGGGTTCATGGCTACACCTTC CASSPSRVHGYTF
TRBD1 TRBJ2-7 few TRBV10-1 TGCGCCAGCAGTGAGGCAGGGGGTGGCTACGAGCAGTACTTC CASSEAGGGYEQYF
. TRBJ1-1 few TRBV19 TGTGCCAGTAGTATCCCGGCACCAAACACTGAAGCTTTCTTT CASSIPAPNTEAFF
. TRBJ2-7 few TRBV11-2 TGTGCCAGCAACTTGGCCGGGGATCACGAGCAGTACTTC CASNLAGDHEQYF
. TRBJ2-7 few TRBV7-2 TGTGCCAGCAGCGCCACAGAACGATACGACTACGAGCAGTACTTC CASSATERYDYEQYF
. TRBJ2-3 . TRBV7-9 TGTGCCAGCAGCCCAACATGGGACTCAGATACGCAGTATTTT CASSPTWDSDTQYF
. TRBJ2-1 . TRBV5-5 TGTGCCAGCAGCTCTCGACTAACGTTAGGCAATGAGCAGTTCTTC CASSSRLTLGNEQFF
. TRBJ2-2 few TRBV25-1 TGTGCCAGCAGTGCCTCAGGGGGGCTTGGCACCGGGGAGCTGTTTTTT CASSASGGLGTGELFF
. TRBJ2-1 many TRBV2 TGTGCCAGCAGTCCCCAAGTAGATGAGCAGTTCTTC CASSPQVDEQFF
. TRBJ1-2 . TRBV15 TGTGCCACCAGCTTAGGCGGGTCCGGCTACACCTTC CATSLGGSGYTF
TRBD2 TRBJ2-3 few TRBV4-2 TGTGCCAGCAGCCAAGAATTAGCGGGGGGGCCCGCAGATACGCAGTATTTT CASSQELAGGPADTQYF
. TRBJ2-5 . TRBV25-1 TGTGCCAGCAGGCCCGGGACGGGTTACCAAGAGACCCAGTACTTC CASRPGTGYQETQYF
TRBD2 TRBJ2-1 . TRBV5-1 TGCGCCAGCAGCCAACGGGGACTAGCGGGAGTTTATGAGCAGTTCTTC CASSQRGLAGVYEQFF
TRBD1 TRBJ1-1 few TRBV27 TGTGCCAGCACCCACAGGGGGGGTAACACTGAAGCTTTCTTT CASTHRGGNTEAFF
TRBD2 TRBJ2-2 . TRBV4-3 TGCGCCAGCAGCCGCCGAGGGAGGGGTCCCGGGGAGCTGTTTTTT CASSRRGRGPGELFF
. TRBJ2-3 . TRBV24-1 TGTGCCACCAGTGATGGGTCAGACGTGGGTACGCAGTATTTT CATSDGSDVGTQYF
TRBD2 TRBJ2-3 . TRBV7-8 TGTGCCAGCAGCTCCCGGGAGGGCCGTGATACGCAGTATTTT CASSSREGRDTQYF
TRBD1 TRBJ2-7 . TRBV5-1 TGCGCCAGCAGCTCCTCGACAGGGATCCTTTACGAGCAGTACTTC CASSSSTGILYEQYF
. TRBJ2-5 many TRBV27 TGTGCCAGCAGTTTCGGTGAGGGAGAGACCCAGTACTTC CASSFGEGETQYF
. TRBJ2-4 few TRBV5-6 TGTGCCAGCAGCTTAGCCGGGTCCAAAAACATTCAGTACTTC CASSLAGSKNIQYF
. TRBJ2-1 . TRBV9 TGTGCCAGCAGCGACCGGAAGGATGAGCAGTTCTTC CASSDRKDEQFF
. TRBJ1-1 . TRBV3-1 TGTGCCAGCAGTCAAGCGGACACTGAAGCTTTCTTT CASSQADTEAFF
. TRBJ2-7 . TRBV20-1 TGCAGTGCTCCCCGGCGGTCGGCTAGCCAACATGGCGAGCAGTACTTC CSAPRRSASQHGEQYF
. TRBJ2-2 . TRBV5-1 TGCGCCACCACGTTCGGGGGAATCACCGGGGAGCTGTTTTTT CATTFGGITGELFF
TRBD1 TRBJ2-6 . TRBV2 TGTGCCAGCAGTCTCCCGGGACAGGGTACCGGGGCCAACGTCCTGACTTTC CASSLPGQGTGANVLTF
. TRBJ1-1 few TRBV18 TGTGCCAGCTCACCACCTGCTGTGGGATCCCGTGGTGAAGCTTTCTTT CASSPPAVGSRGEAFF
TRBD1 TRBJ2-2 . TRBV29-1 TGCAGCGTGGGTGCAATGCTGGGACAGGGGAACACCGGGGAGCTGTTTTTT CSVGAMLGQGNTGELFF
. TRBJ2-1 . TRBV29-1 TGCAGCGTTGAAACGGAGCCGGGGTATGAGCAGTTCTTC CSVETEPGYEQFF
. TRBJ2-5 few TRBV2 TGTGCCAGCAGCGGAGACGCCACCGGCCGGTACTTC CASSGDATGRYF
. TRBJ2-7 few TRBV20-1 TGCAGTGCGATTAAATCAGGAGCGACCTACGAGCAGTACTTC CSAIKSGATYEQYF
. TRBJ1-2 many TRBV21-1 TGTGCCAGCCGAGGGAACTATGGCTACACCTTC CASRGNYGYTF
TRBD2 TRBJ2-3 . TRBV28 TGTGCCAGCAGATTTAGCGGGGGGAGAATAGATACGCAGTATTTT CASRFSGGRIDTQYF
. TRBJ2-3 . TRBV9 TGTGCCAGCAGCGTAGGCGGGGCAGGGGCCACAGATACGCAGTATTTT CASSVGGAGATDTQYF
. TRBJ2-4 . TRBV7-6 TGTGCCAGCAGCTTAGTTGGGGGGATAGCCAAAAACATTCAGTACTTC CASSLVGGIAKNIQYF
TRBD2 TRBJ2-3 . TRBV5-1 TGCGCCAGCAGCGATATGACTAGCCCAGATACGCAGTATTTT CASSDMTSPDTQYF
. TRBJ2-7 few TRBV7-2 TGTGCCAGCAGCCCCTCGAGGAACGGGGAGCAGTACTTC CASSPSRNGEQYF
. TRBJ2-3 . TRBV25-1 TGTGCCAGCAGTGAAAAGGCTAGCCCGATCACAGATACGCAGTATTTT CASSEKASPITDTQYF